Listed below are T cell receptor beta chains from one sample, sequenced in a study of response to subunit inactivated influenza vaccine. TCRdb re-derived calls from the RT-PCR reads in MiXCR, one entry per CDR3 protein. The sample gives 800,000 or so distinct CDR3 sequences, about 20% of which show up once; about 10% is in the top ten. Sequencing was performed on PBMCs from blood, taken about 5 days after vaccination. Receptors originate from a man aged 50 to 59 who received an inactivated influenza vaccine. The CDR3 runs from the conserved cysteine through the conserved F or W. The order of the fields is D gene, J gene, clone size, V gene, CDR3 DNA, CDR3 protein. The D gene is left open where the match is weak. Rows give clone size only sometimes, using once, few, many, or a class for an expanded clone.

D: NA; J: TRBJ2-1; size: few; V: TRBV15; DNA: TGTGCCACCAGCAGAGACGCCGGGACAGAGCAGTTCTTC; CDR3: CATSRDAGTEQFF
D: NA; J: TRBJ2-7; size: NA; V: TRBV3-1; DNA: TGTGCCAGCAGCCGATTCGGTGGGAAGCAGTACTTC; CDR3: CASSRFGGKQYF
D: NA; J: TRBJ2-5; size: NA; V: TRBV7-9; DNA: TGTGCCAGCAGCTTAGGGCAGGGGACGGAAGAGACCCAGTACTTC; CDR3: CASSLGQGTEETQYF
D: TRBD2; J: TRBJ2-1; size: few; V: TRBV20-1; DNA: TGCAGTGCTAGAGATGGGGCGGGGGGATATGAGCAGTTCTTC; CDR3: CSARDGAGGYEQFF
D: TRBD1; J: TRBJ2-7; size: NA; V: TRBV5-1; DNA: TGCGCCAGCAGCTTGCCGGGACAGTACTCCTACGAGCAGTACTTC; CDR3: CASSLPGQYSYEQYF
D: TRBD1; J: TRBJ2-7; size: few; V: TRBV18; DNA: TGTGCCAGCTCACCACCGAAGACAGGGAAATCCTACGAGCAGTACTTC; CDR3: CASSPPKTGKSYEQYF
D: TRBD2; J: TRBJ2-1; size: NA; V: TRBV7-9; DNA: TGTGCCAGCAGCCCGTTGGGCGGGAGGACCTACAATGAGCAGTTCTTC; CDR3: CASSPLGGRTYNEQFF
D: NA; J: TRBJ2-5; size: NA; V: TRBV20-1; DNA: TGCAGTGCTAGAGACCCATCCGGGACCCAGTACTTC; CDR3: CSARDPSGTQYF
D: TRBD1; J: TRBJ2-5; size: many; V: TRBV12-3/TRBV12-4; DNA: TGTGCCAGCAGCCTGGGGACAGGGGGCGGTTTAGAGACCCAGTACTTC; CDR3: CASSLGTGGGLETQYF
D: NA; J: TRBJ2-2; size: NA; V: TRBV6-5; DNA: TGTGCCATCAGTTACCGCAGGGGATACACCGGGGAGCTGTTTTTT; CDR3: CAISYRRGYTGELFF
D: NA; J: TRBJ2-2; size: NA; V: TRBV7-6; DNA: TGTGCCAGCAGCTCCCTCTCTAATGTTGGGGAGCTGTTTTTT; CDR3: CASSSLSNVGELFF
D: TRBD2; J: TRBJ2-2; size: once; V: TRBV19; DNA: TGTGCCAGTAGTACACTAGCGGCTTACACCGGGGAGCTGTTTTTT; CDR3: CASSTLAAYTGELFF
D: TRBD1; J: TRBJ2-5; size: few; V: TRBV11-2; DNA: TGTGCCAGCAGCTTAGTGGACAGGCGAGAGACCCAGTACTTC; CDR3: CASSLVDRRETQYF
D: NA; J: TRBJ2-7; size: NA; V: TRBV10-3; DNA: TGTGCCATCAGTGAGTCAGGGGCTACCTACGAGCAGTACTTC; CDR3: CAISESGATYEQYF
D: NA; J: TRBJ1-2; size: few; V: TRBV7-9; DNA: TGTGCCAGCAGCTTAGCGGGTTACTCAGGAATTAACTATGGCTACACCTTC; CDR3: CASSLAGYSGINYGYTF
D: TRBD2; J: TRBJ2-1; size: few; V: TRBV10-2; DNA: TGCGCCAGCAGAGAAGGACTAGCGAGCTCCTACAATGAGCAGTTCTTC; CDR3: CASREGLASSYNEQFF
D: NA; J: TRBJ2-1; size: NA; V: TRBV12-3/TRBV12-4; DNA: TGTGCCAGCAGTTTAGCGTACCTCGGGACATCCCAGAGCTCCTACAATGAGCAGTTCTTC; CDR3: CASSLAYLGTSQSSYNEQFF
D: TRBD1; J: TRBJ2-2; size: NA; V: TRBV29-1; DNA: TGCAGCGTTGAAGTTTCCGGGATAGGGGGCGCCGACACCGGGGAGCTGTTTTTT; CDR3: CSVEVSGIGGADTGELFF
D: NA; J: TRBJ2-6; size: NA; V: TRBV2; DNA: TGTGCCAGCAGTGAAGGGCGCGTAGGGACTGGGGCCAACGTCCTGACTTTC; CDR3: CASSEGRVGTGANVLTF
D: NA; J: TRBJ2-1; size: NA; V: TRBV29-1; DNA: TGCAGCGTTGATAAGCAAATGGGTGAGCAGTTCTTC; CDR3: CSVDKQMGEQFF
D: NA; J: TRBJ1-2; size: NA; V: TRBV4-2; DNA: TGTGCCAGCAGCCGCGGCGGCCTAGATGGCTACACCTTC; CDR3: CASSRGGLDGYTF
D: TRBD1; J: TRBJ2-7; size: NA; V: TRBV7-2; DNA: TGTGCCACCTCCGGGACAGTTTCCTACGAGCAGTACTTC; CDR3: CATSGTVSYEQYF
D: NA; J: TRBJ2-2; size: NA; V: TRBV5-6; DNA: TGTGCCAGCAGCTTTGTACAGACGAACACCGGGGAGCTGTTTTTT; CDR3: CASSFVQTNTGELFF
D: NA; J: TRBJ2-7; size: NA; V: TRBV6-1; DNA: TGTGCCAGCAGAAAGGGGAATCTAGCGTATTCCTACGAGCAGTACTTC; CDR3: CASRKGNLAYSYEQYF
D: NA; J: TRBJ2-1; size: NA; V: TRBV7-2; DNA: TGTGCCAGCAGCTCTAATTTCGACAGTGCCAATGAGCAGTTCTTC; CDR3: CASSSNFDSANEQFF
D: NA; J: TRBJ1-5; size: once; V: TRBV5-5; DNA: TGTGCCAGCAGCCCCTGGGACGGAGGGCGTCAGCCCCAGCATTTT; CDR3: CASSPWDGGRQPQHF
D: NA; J: TRBJ2-7; size: few; V: TRBV7-8; DNA: TGTGCCAGCAGCTTAGCGGTGGCTAGTGGGGAGCAGTACTTC; CDR3: CASSLAVASGEQYF
D: NA; J: TRBJ1-1; size: NA; V: TRBV12-3/TRBV12-4; DNA: TGTGCCAGCAGCTTGGGGAAAGCTTTCTTT; CDR3: CASSLGKAFF
D: TRBD2; J: TRBJ2-3; size: few; V: TRBV7-2; DNA: TGTGCCAGCAGCTTAGCGGGGGGGATCTTTATTACAGATACGCAGTATTTT; CDR3: CASSLAGGIFITDTQYF
D: NA; J: TRBJ2-7; size: few; V: TRBV5-4; DNA: TGTGCCAGCAGCTTATTATTAGGGGACTACGAGCAGTACTTC; CDR3: CASSLLLGDYEQYF
D: TRBD1; J: TRBJ1-1; size: NA; V: TRBV11-2; DNA: TGTGCCAGCAGCTTACCTCGGACAGGGCACACTGAAGCTTTCTTT; CDR3: CASSLPRTGHTEAFF
D: NA; J: TRBJ2-7; size: NA; V: TRBV7-2; DNA: TGTGCCAGCAGCTTAGTTTCTGGGGTTGGCTACGAGCAGTACTTC; CDR3: CASSLVSGVGYEQYF
D: TRBD2; J: TRBJ2-7; size: few; V: TRBV11-1; DNA: TGTGCCAGCAGCTCACATCCCCCCGGCGGGGGGAGACCCTACGAGCAGTACTTC; CDR3: CASSSHPPGGGRPYEQYF
D: NA; J: TRBJ1-1; size: NA; V: TRBV5-1; DNA: TGCGCCAGCAGCTTGGCCCGCCAGGGTGAAGCTTTCTTT; CDR3: CASSLARQGEAFF
D: TRBD1; J: TRBJ2-1; size: few; V: TRBV10-3; DNA: TGTGCCATCAGTGACCGGGACAGGGGCTTGGGTGAGCAGTTCTTC; CDR3: CAISDRDRGLGEQFF
D: NA; J: TRBJ2-4; size: NA; V: TRBV3-1; DNA: TGTGCCAGCAGCCAAGAAGGTATTGGGGGACGGACACTAATAGCCAAAAACATTCAGTACTTC; CDR3: CASSQEGIGGRTLIAKNIQYF
D: TRBD2; J: TRBJ2-5; size: once; V: TRBV24-1; DNA: TGTGCCACCAGTGATGGGAGCGGGGCTCTACAAGAGACCCAGTACTTC; CDR3: CATSDGSGALQETQYF
D: NA; J: TRBJ2-5; size: NA; V: TRBV6-1; DNA: TGTGCCAGCAGTCCGGGGGCGACACTCTACCAAGAGACCCAGTACTTC; CDR3: CASSPGATLYQETQYF
D: NA; J: TRBJ1-2; size: NA; V: TRBV5-6; DNA: TGTGCCAGCAGCTTGGAAGGGGATCTTGGCTATGGCTACACCTTC; CDR3: CASSLEGDLGYGYTF
D: NA; J: TRBJ2-7; size: NA; V: TRBV12-3/TRBV12-4; DNA: TGTGCCAGCAGTTTACTCGGGGTTGGATCCTACGAGCAGTACTTC; CDR3: CASSLLGVGSYEQYF
D: NA; J: TRBJ1-1; size: few; V: TRBV6-2/TRBV6-3; DNA: TGTGCCAGCAGTCAGGTGATCGGATCCGGGGTCTTT; CDR3: CASSQVIGSGVF
D: NA; J: TRBJ1-5; size: few; V: TRBV12-3/TRBV12-4; DNA: TGTGCCAGCAGTTTAGTGGGACGGGGGCAGCCCCAGCATTTT; CDR3: CASSLVGRGQPQHF
D: NA; J: TRBJ2-2; size: NA; V: TRBV7-2; DNA: TGTGCCAGCAGCCCAGAATGGACCGGGGAGCTGTTTTTT; CDR3: CASSPEWTGELFF
D: NA; J: TRBJ2-7; size: few; V: TRBV10-3; DNA: TGTGCCATCTCAGGAACAGGGAATTCCTACGAGCAGTACTTC; CDR3: CAISGTGNSYEQYF
D: NA; J: TRBJ2-7; size: NA; V: TRBV10-3; DNA: TGTGCCATCAGAGCAGGCTACGAGCAGTACTTC; CDR3: CAIRAGYEQYF
D: TRBD1; J: TRBJ2-3; size: many; V: TRBV15; DNA: TGTGCCACCAGCAGAGATTCAGGGGGAGTAGATACGCAGTATTTT; CDR3: CATSRDSGGVDTQYF
D: TRBD1; J: TRBJ1-1; size: NA; V: TRBV5-1; DNA: TGCGCCAGCAGCGTGGACAGGAGGAACACTGAAGCTTTCTTT; CDR3: CASSVDRRNTEAFF
D: TRBD2; J: TRBJ2-5; size: NA; V: TRBV6-2/TRBV6-3; DNA: TGTGCCAGCAAGACTCGGACTAGCGGGAGGATTTGGGAGGAGACCCAGTACTTC; CDR3: CASKTRTSGRIWEETQYF